Given below is one TCR beta chain in context. What it binds is not known. Template switching added a universal primer site, and cDNA bore unique molecular identifiers. MiXCR was run by TCRdb on the 5' RACE reads, yielding one entry per CDR3 protein. The sample records 550,000 to 700,000 distinct CDR3 sequences, roughly 20% being singletons. The CDR3 sequence is 16 residues long. Germline lookup yields CDR1 SGHRS and CDR2 YFSETQ. The junction had 10 bases not matched to a gene; V was cut back by 6 bases and J by 1 base. This record comes from a study of identical twins. Whole-study results and caveats: Alpha sequences that were out-of-frame and twin-shared showed an excess of low generation probability.

This same sample was also taken into another study, of T cells expressing NK-cell markers. That paper notes: Obtained from sorted CD3+CD56+NKG2C+, CD3+CD56+NKG2C- and CD3+CD56-NKG2C+ T cells were the TCR beta repertoires. In a handful of donors, dominant clonotypes made up 28.3-60.1% of CD3+CD56-NKG2C+ cells.

Sequencing was performed on PBMCs. The chain has TRBV5-1 and TRBJ2-1; 7 bases line up with TRBD1. The TCR sequence derives from a woman under 30 in good health. In DNA, the CDR3 is TGCGCCAGCACTATTTTTACAGGGGTATCCTACAATGAGCAGTTCTTC. This codes for CASTIFTGVSYNEQFF.